What follows describes a single T cell receptor (beta chain). The sample belongs to a study of technical replicates of blood from several donors. This CDR3 spans 11 amino acids. Trimming left V 7 bases short and J 8 bases short, with 11 bases between. Germline CDR1 is SQVTM and CDR2 is ANQGSEA. Profiled with immunoSEQ multiplex PCR; TCRdb holds only in-frame clones, not every one. The sample has 72,000 or so clones; roughly 94% are singletons. The receptor was isolated from a human donor in good health. The specimen was T cells isolated from PBMCs. This chain links TRBV29-1 with TRBJ1-4, with unresolved D. This CDR3 is CSGGGGEKLFF. Written as DNA, the CDR3 is TGCAGCGGAGGCGGAGGCGAAAAACTGTTTTTT. The full variable domain, its missing parts supplied by reference TRBV29-1 and TRBJ1-4, is SAVISQKPSRDICQRGTSLTIQCQVDSQVTMMFWYRQQPGQSLTLIATANQGSEATYESGFVIDKFPISRPNLTFSTLTVSNMSPEDSSIYLCSGGGGEKLFFGSGTQLSVL.